This record covers a single T cell receptor (beta chain). Its antigen is currently not known. Per-nucleotide qualities are absent, and no much larger clonotype sits a single base away. Library creation used the immunoSEQ multiplex PCR assay. DNA from the cultured, isolated CD4+ T cells was subjected to TCR beta CDR3 sequencing. In the original analysis: Non-productive TCR sequences were discarded, and reads were trimmed to the CDR3 region, with only CDR3s of 7 or more amino acids retained. The MANAFEST web app was used to identify antigen-specific clonotypes by comparing expansion in peptide wells with expansion in reference cultures. To be called positive, a clone needed expansion at FDR<0.05 compared with the reference and with all other wells, an odds ratio greater than 5, and a frequency greater than 0.1% in two replicate wells. A clonotype was defined as cross-reactive if the clonotype was significantly expanded both in SARS-CoV-2 spike wells and in at least one common cold coronavirus spike condition. Levenshtein distance calculated with the stringdist R package was used to assess CDR3 similarity, and unrooted trees were constructed with ape in R 3.6.1. TCRdb limited this immuneACCESS table to in-frame rearrangements with V and J called. A share of clones is missing; checked studies link under half to unresolved V genes, and the rest is unexplained. The V and J calls and clone size come from that table; D and trimming were worked out from the DNA. The table for this sample lists about 73,000 clones; 60% to 75% of them were counted only once. The ten largest clones represent 2.5% to 3% of the sample.

This sample is drawn from a study of vaccination effects on CD4 cells after COVID-19 (dated by TCRdb to between 2021 and 2022). Turning to the overall study: Each participant received two doses of an mRNA SARS-CoV-2 vaccine, either BNT162b2 or mRNA-1273. The study compared SARS-CoV-2 spike-specific CD4+ TCR repertoires before and after mRNA vaccination in COVID-19 convalescent patients and infection-naive vaccine recipients. The full study included roughly 10 COVID-19 convalescent patients and several SARS-CoV-2-naive healthy vaccine recipients. The Oncomine TCR Beta short-read assay on an Illumina iSeq 100 was used to sequence cultures from other donors in the study.

What the authors observed across the whole study: The study was limited by a small number of convalescent patients and lacked early post-infection timepoints. At late post-vaccination timepoints, both infection-induced and vaccine-induced clones showed marked clonal contraction, consistent with waning T cell responses. In healthy vaccine recipients, vaccine-induced clones were almost all SARS-CoV-2 mono-reactive, with only 1 of 255 cross-reactive with common cold coronaviruses.

Trimming removed 2 bases from V and 0 bases from J, leaving 7 bases between the germline ends. The germline V gene (reference sequence) gives CDR1 as MNHNY and CDR2 as SVGAGI. The CDR3 goes from the cysteine to the phenylalanine over 14 residues. The sequence is cut down to CDR3 DNA, 42 bases in frame from base 1. The ViraFEST assay stimulated PBMC with viral peptide pools and then used TCR sequencing to identify antigen-specific CD4+ T cell clonotypes by expansion. After around ten days of culture, CD4+ T cells were isolated with the EasySep CD4+ T cell isolation kit. Negative nucleocapsid antibody results before and after vaccination confirmed that the healthy vaccine recipients had no prior SARS-CoV-2 infection. A few million PBMC per well were cultured with 8.5 to 10 ug/ml peptides in IMDM containing roughly 5% human AB serum, approximately 9.9 IU/ml IL-2 and gentamicin. On days 3 and 7, half of the culture medium was replaced with fresh IL-2-containing medium. Unless noted otherwise, every peptide stimulation condition was cultured in triplicate wells. Using Ficoll-Paque Plus gradient centrifugation, PBMC were separated from whole blood and then either used fresh or cryopreserved at -140C. The overlapping peptide pools covered the spike proteins of SARS-CoV-2 and of the common cold coronaviruses HCoV-NL63, HCoV-OC43 and HCoV-229E. The QIAamp micro DNA kit was used to extract genomic DNA from the cultured CD4+ T cells.

Sequences were derived from CD4+ T cells from PBMCs cultured with HCoV-NL63 spike peptides, sampled before COVID-19 vaccination. The sample's cell subset or site label, decoded: HCoV-NL63 spike overlapping peptide pool stimulation. The chain links TRBV6-6 with TRBJ1-1; the D gene cannot be resolved reliably. This clonotype was obtained from a human donor who received a COVID-19 vaccine. The CDR3 region has the sequence CASSYENMNTEAFF. The bases are TGTGCCAGCAGTTACGAGAACATGAACACTGAAGCTTTCTTT.